This section outlines one TCR beta chain sequence together with its context. CDR3 length: 13 residues. Looked up from germline, CDR1 is MDHEN and CDR2 is SYDVKM. Trimming stripped 8 bases from V and 3 bases from J, with 14 bases between. After extraction with the RNeasy kit, about 0.45 to 1 ug of the RNA was reverse transcribed using random hexamers. Amplification of TCR beta CDR3 across 54 Vbeta and 13 Jbeta was performed with immunoSEQ multiplex PCR. TCRdb fed the immunoSEQ multiplex PCR reads into MiXCR, producing one record per CDR3 protein. The sample has 90,000 to 150,000 distinct CDR3 sequences, approximately 93% seen once; the top ten hold around 0.085%. The data derive from a study of CD8 T cells in Susac syndrome. It was treatment-naive patients with stable or active relapsing-remitting disease who made up the multiple sclerosis controls. Bulk CD8+ and CD4+ cells came from magnetic negative isolation; CD8+ TEMRA by FACS.

V usage is TRBV28 and J usage is TRBJ2-7, with D hard to call. Sequenced sample: CD4+ T cells from PBMCs. The source is a human donor with multiple sclerosis. CDR3 coding DNA: TGTGCCAGCTCCCAAGGGTCAGGCTACGAGCAGTACTTC. Translating it yields CASSQGSGYEQYF.